Following are 28 T cell receptor beta chains from one sample sequenced in a study of vaccination effects on CD4 cells after COVID-19. Assay: immunoSEQ multiplex PCR; the TCRdb copy retains only in-frame clones and omits some. The table has tens of thousands of clones, approximately 74% seen once. These receptors lack a known antigen. Sequencing was preceded by expansion of antigen-specific CD4+ T cells with viral peptide pools in the ViraFEST assay. Subsequent to roughly 9 days of culture, CD4+ T cells were isolated. Having tested negative for nucleocapsid antibodies, the vaccine recipients showed no prior SARS-CoV-2 infection. Sequenced here: CD4+ T cells from PBMCs cultured with HCoV-NL63 spike peptides, sampled before COVID-19 vaccination. The receptor source for this set is a human donor who received a COVID-19 vaccine.

V gene TRBV30 combines with J gene TRBJ1-6; the D gene is possibly TRBD1 (5 bases). Trimming took off 4 bases at V and 9 bases at J, with 13 bases between the two ends. The CDR3 spans 13 residues. Germline CDR1 and CDR2: GTSNPN and SVGIG (reference sequence). CDR3 coding DNA: TGTGCCTGGACGAGACAGAGCCCTTCACCCCTCCACTTT. This translates into CAWTRQSPSPLHF.

This clone was counted a few times. This chain uses TRBV14 with TRBJ2-1; the match to TRBD2 covers 7 bases. The CDR3 is made up of 18 amino acids. V gave up 1 base and J gave up 0 bases; unmatched junction bases: 9. CDR1 SGHDN and CDR2 FVKESK come from the germline V gene. CDR3 loop: CASSQAGGLSSSYNEQFF. The CDR3 DNA reads as TGTGCCAGCAGCCAAGCGGGGGGACTAAGTAGCTCCTACAATGAGCAGTTCTTC.

J is TRBJ1-1 and V is TRBV6-2 or TRBV6-3; D unresolved. The CDR3 loop spans 14 amino acids. From germline, CDR1 is MNHEY and CDR2 SVGEGT. The V end was cut by 0 bases, the J end by 2 bases, with 7 bases between. CDR3: CASSYSGLNTEAFF. DNA of the CDR3: TGTGCCAGCAGTTACTCAGGGTTAAACACTGAAGCTTTCTTT.

The chain couples TRBV9 to TRBJ1-6, with a tentative D call TRBD1 (5 bases). Deletions cut 3 bases from V and 6 bases from J, with 19 bases between. Germline loops: CDR1 SGDLS, CDR2 YYNGEE. This CDR3 has 17 amino acids. The CDR3 region has the DNA TGTGCCAGCAGCGGTAGGGGCTCCGGGAATGGTAATTCACCCCTCCACTTT. This gives the protein CASSGRGSGNGNSPLHF.

The V gene is TRBV6-6, the J gene TRBJ1-6; D might be TRBD1 (5 bases). In germline, CDR1 is MNHNY, CDR2 SVGAGI (reference sequence). The V end lost 10 bases, the J end lost 7 bases, and 20 bases lay between the germline ends. The CDR3 sequence is 15 residues long. CDR3 nucleotide sequence: TGTGCCATCCTGGCCCGGCAGGGCGAAAATTCACCCCTCCACTTT. This gives the protein CAILARQGENSPLHF.

This clone was seen a few times. This chain joins TRBV4-1 and TRBJ1-6; weak D call: TRBD1 (6 bases). CDR1 and CDR2 from the germline V gene are MGHRA and YSYEKL. Deletions cut 1 base from V and 0 bases from J, with 13 bases between. The length of the CDR3 is 18 residues. CDR3 in amino acids: CASSQAGHLFSYNSPLHF. DNA for the CDR3: TGCGCCAGCAGCCAAGCGGGACACCTCTTCTCCTATAATTCACCCCTCCACTTT.

This sequence joins TRBV5-1 and TRBJ2-5; D is perhaps TRBD1 (5 bases). Germline CDR1 SGHRS, CDR2 YFSETQ. Trimming removed 4 bases at V and 3 bases at J, with 16 bases between. The CDR3 totals 15 residues. The DNA of the CDR3 is TGCGCCAGCAGCCCCCCGCCAGGGTGGGAAGAGACCCAGTACTTC. Translated: CASSPPPGWEETQYF.

The gene calls are TRBV2 and TRBJ1-3; D is unresolved. The germline CDR1 and CDR2 sequences are SNHLY and FYNNEI. The CDR3 covers 11 residues. Trimming cost V 4 bases and J 4 bases, with 2 bases left between them. The CDR3 here is CASSVGNTIYF. The CDR3 bases are TGTGCCAGCAGTGTCGGAAACACCATATATTTT.

This clone appeared once. The rearrangement links TRBV27 to TRBJ1-2; maybe TRBD1 (6 bases). The CDR3 runs 13 residues. Trimming took 3 bases from V and 2 from J, leaving 7 bases between them. Germline CDR1 reads MNHEY; CDR2 reads SMNVEV (reference sequence). CDR3 sequence reads: CASSFDRNYGYTF. The CDR3, as DNA: TGTGCCAGCAGTTTCGACAGGAACTATGGCTACACCTTC.

The chain joins TRBV7-2 to TRBJ1-6; a possible D gene is TRBD1 (5 bases). CDR3 length: 16 amino acids. Trimming stripped 4 bases from V and 7 bases from J, with 17 bases between. In germline, CDR1 is SGHTA, CDR2 FQGNSA. CDR3 in amino acids: CASSSARDLINSPLHF. CDR3 coding DNA: TGTGCCAGCAGCTCTGCGAGGGACTTAATCAATTCACCCCTCCACTTT. Filled out from reference TRBV7-2 and TRBJ1-6, the complete variable domain reads GAGVSQSPSNKVTEKGKDVELRCDPISGHTALYWYRQSLGQGLEFLIYFQGNSAPDKSGLPSDRFSAERTGGSVSTLTIQRTQQEDSAVYLCASSSARDLINSPLHFGNGTRLTVT.

CDR3 residues: CATSDPRGPATDTQYF. Written as DNA, the CDR3 is TGTGCCACCAGTGACCCCAGGGGGCCAGCCACAGATACGCAGTATTTT. This sequence joins TRBV24-1 and TRBJ2-3, with 8 bases lining up with TRBD1. With 4 bases clipped from V and 2 bases from J, the junction kept 7 bases outside the gene matches. The CDR3 totals 16 residues. The germline gives CDR1 KGHDR, CDR2 SFDVKD.

The chain couples TRBV27 to TRBJ1-6; a possible D gene is TRBD1 (5 bases). This CDR3 spans 14 amino acids. Deletions cut 5 bases from V and 7 bases from J, with 12 bases between. Germline V gene lookup returns CDR1 MNHEY and CDR2 SMNVEV (reference sequence). The CDR3 DNA is TGTGCCAGCAGTGGCAGGGACGGGAATTCACCCCTCCACTTT. This codes for CASSGRDGNSPLHF.

V gene TRBV27 combines with J gene TRBJ2-3; 10 bases line up with TRBD2. There are 16 residues in the CDR3. V trimming: 3 bases; J trimming: 5 bases; junction bases outside the gene matches: 8. Germline V gene data show CDR1 as MNHEY and CDR2 as SMNVEV (reference sequence). The chain's CDR3 is CASSFGAGGPLDTQYF. The CDR3, as DNA: TGTGCCAGCAGTTTCGGAGCGGGGGGGCCGCTAGATACGCAGTATTTT.

The chain has TRBV19 and TRBJ1-2; 7 bases are a match to TRBD1. The CDR3 has 17 residues. CDR1 and CDR2 (germline): LNHDA, SQIVND (reference sequence). V was clipped by 0 bases and J by 7 bases; unmatched bases: 14. The CDR3 DNA is TGTGCCAGTAGTATAGATCTATTAGGACAGGAGATCGGTGGCTACACCTTC. It is translated as CASSIDLLGQEIGGYTF.

The CDR3 nucleotides read TGTGCCAGCTCACCGTACCCCATGGACAGGGGGGGGACTGAAGCTTTCTTT. The encoded protein is CASSPYPMDRGGTEAFF. The chain combines TRBV18 with TRBJ1-1, with TRBD1 matching over 10 bases. Trimming removed 3 bases from V and 5 bases from J; junction bases left unmatched: 12. This CDR3 has 17 amino acids. Germline CDR1 KGHSH, CDR2 LQKENI. The full variable domain, its missing parts supplied by reference TRBV18 and TRBJ1-1, is NAGVMQNPRHLVRRRGQEARLRCSPMKGHSHVYWYRQLPEEGLKFMVYLQKENIIDESGMPKERFSAEFPKEGPSILRIQQVVRGDSAAYFCASSPYPMDRGGTEAFFGQGTRLTVV.

The V gene is TRBV4-3, the J gene TRBJ1-6; unclear D gene. The germline V gene encodes CDR1 LGHNA and CDR2 YSLEER. Trimming shortened V by 4 bases and J by 7 bases, and 11 bases separated the two germline ends. CDR3 length: 14 residues. Here the CDR3 reads CASSPLTGNSPLHF. In nucleotides, the CDR3 is TGCGCCAGCAGCCCTCTAACGGGCAATTCACCCCTCCACTTT.

The chain has TRBV19 and TRBJ2-1; tentatively, D is TRBD2 (5 bases). V was clipped by 6 bases and J by 7 bases, with 25 bases between them. The germline V gene encodes CDR1 LNHDA and CDR2 SQIVND (reference sequence). The CDR3 consists of 17 residues. CDR3 in amino acids: CASRFGGPPPLRNEQFF. The DNA of the CDR3 is TGTGCCAGTAGATTCGGCGGGCCTCCACCCCTTCGTAATGAGCAGTTCTTC.

The chain employs TRBV6-2 or TRBV6-3 and TRBJ2-7; 9 nucleotides align to TRBD1. CDR1 is MNHEY and CDR2 is SVGEGT in the germline V gene. J gave up 6 bases and V 6 bases, and 9 bases lay outside the gene matches. The CDR3 runs 14 residues. CDR3 sequence: CASSRRTGALEQYV. The CDR3 DNA follows: TGTGCCAGCAGCCGCCGGACAGGGGCCCTCGAGCAGTACGTC.

The CDR3 DNA is TGTGCCAGCAGTCCCCCCGGTTGGACTGAAGCTTTCTTT. Its protein is CASSPPGWTEAFF. V usage is TRBV6-2 or TRBV6-3 and J usage is TRBJ1-1; D call uncertain. This CDR3 is built from 13 residues. V was trimmed by 5 bases and J by 5 bases, leaving 12 bases between them. Germline V gene lookup returns CDR1 MNHEY and CDR2 SVGEGT.

The genes are TRBV20-1 and TRBJ1-1; the D is unclear. V lost 1 base, J lost 12 bases, and 12 bases lay in between. Per germline, CDR1 DFQATT and CDR2 SNEGSKA (reference sequence). The CDR3 covers 11 residues. Written as DNA, the CDR3 is TGCAGTGCTAGAGGGCAGCCCGAAACTTTCTTT. Its translation is CSARGQPETFF.

The chain joins TRBV28 to TRBJ1-1; D gene uncertain. Trimming took 6 bases from V and 8 from J, leaving 19 bases between them. From germline, CDR1 is MDHEN and CDR2 SYDVKM. This CDR3 contains 14 residues. The CDR3 nucleotides read TGTGCCAGCAGCCTGCCGGGGATGGCAAGCGAAGCTTTCTTT. Translating gives CASSLPGMASEAFF.

The J gene is TRBJ1-2, the V gene TRBV2, with D maybe TRBD1 (6 bases). The CDR3 loop spans 14 amino acids. Trimming left V 4 bases short and J 7 bases short, with 16 bases between. Germline values: CDR1 SNHLY, CDR2 FYNNEI. CDR3 residues: CASSADRQAGGYTF. The CDR3 DNA reads TGTGCCAGCAGTGCCGACCGACAGGCGGGTGGCTACACCTTC.

The chain couples TRBV9 to TRBJ2-5, with 12 bases aligning to TRBD2. The CDR3 runs to 17 residues. V dropped 3 bases and J dropped 1; count of bases not matched to a gene: 7. The germline V gene has CDR1 SGDLS and CDR2 YYNGEE. The CDR3 region is CASSDRRLAGAQETQYF. CDR3 nucleotides: TGTGCCAGCAGCGACCGAAGACTAGCGGGGGCCCAAGAGACCCAGTACTTC.

The chain recombines TRBV11-2 with TRBJ2-2; tentative D call: TRBD1 (5 bases). CDR1 and CDR2 (germline): SGHAT, FQNNGV. The CDR3 spans 16 residues. The V gene lost 3 bases and the J gene lost 3 bases, with 14 bases spanning the gap. CDR3 in DNA: TGTGCCAGCAGCTTCCATCAGGGTGGGGACACCGGGGAGCTGTTTTTT. Translating it yields CASSFHQGGDTGELFF.

V and J are TRBV2 and TRBJ2-2, with D possibly being TRBD1 (7 bases). Per germline, CDR1 SNHLY and CDR2 FYNNEI. The V gene lost 0 bases and the J gene lost 3 bases, with 8 bases spanning the gap. This CDR3 spans 15 amino acids. The chain's CDR3 is CASSEARGDTGELFF. The CDR3 DNA reads TGTGCCAGCAGTGAAGCCAGGGGGGACACCGGGGAGCTGTTTTTT.

The rearrangement uses TRBV7-2 and TRBJ2-5; 8 nucleotides align to TRBD2. The ends lost 6 bases at V and 5 bases at J; junction bases unmatched: 8. The CDR3 has 14 residues. Germline V CDR1 and CDR2: SGHTA, FQGNSA. The CDR3: CASRSGGAVETQYF. In nucleotides, the CDR3 is TGTGCCAGCAGGTCCGGGGGGGCGGTCGAGACCCAGTACTTC.

CDR3 loop: CASSVGDRSHNEQFF. For the CDR3, the DNA is TGTGCCAGCAGCGTAGGGGACAGGTCGCACAATGAGCAGTTCTTC. This chain connects TRBV9 to TRBJ2-1; 8 nucleotides align to TRBD1. This CDR3 has 15 residues. Germline CDR1 and CDR2: SGDLS and YYNGEE. Trimming at V came to 0 bases and at J to 5 bases, leaving 4 bases not matched to a gene.

The V call is TRBV6-5, the J call TRBJ1-6, with 7 bases matching TRBD1. Germline trimming cut 4 bases from V and 14 bases from J; bases unmatched to any gene: 11. The CDR3 length is 14 residues. The germline V gene encodes CDR1 MNHEY and CDR2 SVGAGI. Here the CDR3 reads CASSSLDRARTLHF. CDR3 nucleotide sequence: TGTGCCAGCAGTTCCCTCGACAGGGCTCGGACCCTCCACTTT.